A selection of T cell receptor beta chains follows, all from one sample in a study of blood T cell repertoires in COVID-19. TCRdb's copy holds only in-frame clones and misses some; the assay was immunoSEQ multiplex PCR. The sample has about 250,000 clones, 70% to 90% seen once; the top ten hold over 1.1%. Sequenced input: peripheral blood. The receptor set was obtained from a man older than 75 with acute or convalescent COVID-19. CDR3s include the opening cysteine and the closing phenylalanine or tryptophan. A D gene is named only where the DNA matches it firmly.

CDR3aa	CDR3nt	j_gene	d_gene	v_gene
CASSQLGTGSNEQFF	TGCGCCAGCAGTCAACTCGGGACAGGGAGCAATGAGCAGTTCTTC	TRBJ2-1	TRBD1	TRBV23-1
CASSQARTGGNTEAFF	TGTGCCAGCAGCCAAGCCAGGACCGGAGGGAACACTGAAGCTTTCTTT	TRBJ1-1	.	TRBV3-1/TRBV3-2
CASSPSWQGGYTF	TGTGCCAGCAGTCCCTCGTGGCAGGGTGGCTACACCTTC	TRBJ1-2	.	TRBV6-2/TRBV6-3
CSARLIGGIEQYF	TGCAGCGCTCGACTAATAGGGGGTATCGAGCAGTACTTC	TRBJ2-7	.	TRBV29-1
CASSLAVRILGQGKETQYF	TGTGCCAGCAGCTTAGCAGTAAGAATTTTAGGACAGGGGAAAGAGACCCAGTACTTC	TRBJ2-5	TRBD1	TRBV7-9
CASSPRGGVNYGYTF	TGTGCCAGCAGCCCCAGGGGAGGGGTTAACTATGGCTACACCTTC	TRBJ1-2	.	TRBV9
CASSRGRGETQYF	TGTGCCAGCAGCCGGGGTCGTGGAGAGACCCAGTACTTC	TRBJ2-5	.	TRBV11-1
CASSITGGTIYF	TGCGCCAGCAGCATAACAGGGGGCACCATATATTTT	TRBJ1-3	TRBD1	TRBV5-1
CASSLGSQGIYGYTF	TGCGCCAGCAGCTTGGGGTCACAGGGGATCTATGGCTACACCTTC	TRBJ1-2	TRBD1	TRBV5-1
CATHGDRAYEQYF	TGTGCCACGCACGGGGACAGGGCTTACGAGCAGTACTTC	TRBJ2-7	TRBD1	TRBV28
CASSEGAGLGGYTF	TGTGCCAGCAGTGAAGGTGCGGGGCTGGGAGGCTACACCTTC	TRBJ1-2	.	TRBV6-1
CASSQEGQQNEKLFF	TGTGCCAGCAGCCAAGAGGGACAGCAAAATGAAAAACTGTTTTTT	TRBJ1-4	TRBD1	TRBV4-2
CATSRDPRQYHSNQPQHF	TGTGCCACCAGCAGAGATCCTCGACAGTACCATAGCAATCAGCCCCAGCATTTT	TRBJ1-5	.	TRBV15
CASSARTGEDEAFF	TGTGCCAGCAGCGCAAGGACAGGGGAAGATGAAGCTTTCTTT	TRBJ1-1	TRBD1	TRBV9
CASSQRGAANVLTF	TGTGCCAGCAGCCAGCGGGGTGCCGCCAACGTCCTGACTTTC	TRBJ2-6	.	TRBV14
CASSQLGQGDGYTF	TGTGCCAGCAGCCAACTTGGACAGGGCGATGGCTACACCTTC	TRBJ1-2	TRBD1	TRBV6-5
CASSLVQGARTDTQYF	TGTGCCAGCAGCTTGGTACAGGGGGCACGCACAGATACGCAGTATTTT	TRBJ2-3	TRBD1	TRBV5-4
CASSSRQGASTEAFF	TGTGCCAGCAGCTCAAGACAGGGGGCGAGCACTGAAGCTTTCTTT	TRBJ1-1	TRBD1	TRBV7-9
CASSSGGTDTQYF	TGTGCCAGCAGCTCTGGCGGGACAGATACGCAGTATTTT	TRBJ2-3	.	TRBV7-2
CASREGQGIPWNTGELFF	TGTGCCAGCAGAGAGGGACAGGGGATACCATGGAACACCGGGGAGCTGTTTTTT	TRBJ2-2	TRBD1	TRBV3-1/TRBV3-2
CASSPGGGNQPQHF	TGTGCCAGCAGCCCCGGCGGGGGCAATCAGCCCCAGCATTTT	TRBJ1-5	.	TRBV7-2
CASSRTGGAGNQPQHF	TGTGCCAGCAGTCGGACAGGGGGCGCTGGTAATCAGCCCCAGCATTTT	TRBJ1-5	TRBD1	TRBV28
CASSLTTTPQETQYF	TGCGCCAGCAGCTTGACCACTACCCCCCAAGAGACCCAGTACTTC	TRBJ2-5	.	TRBV5-1
CASSGGTGRNTEAFF	TGTGCCAGCAGCGGGGGGACAGGTCGGAACACTGAAGCTTTCTTT	TRBJ1-1	TRBD1	TRBV5-6